The 30 T cell receptor beta chains given below trace back to one sample, sequenced in a study of blood T cells in healthy people across ages. A sample-barcoded 5' primer and a J-beta primer mix were used in a second PCR of roughly 7 to 11 cycles. TCRdb fed the 5' RACE reads into MiXCR, producing one record per CDR3 protein. The sample yields about 1.7 million distinct CDR3 sequences, approximately 28% seen once. The specimen sequenced was blood. Source of these receptors: a woman younger than 45 in good health.

This clonotype was seen a few times. The chain carries TRBV28 and TRBJ2-3, with TRBD2 identical over 8 bases. Germline-derived CDR1 and CDR2 are MDHEN and SYDVKM. V dropped 7 bases and J dropped 5; count of bases not matched to a gene: 5. The CDR3 covers 13 residues. The CDR3 region is CASTRGGEDTQYF. The CDR3 nucleotides are TGTGCCAGCACCCGGGGGGGGGAAGATACGCAGTATTTT.

The chain joins TRBV6-5 to TRBJ2-5; weak D call: TRBD2 (6 bases). CDR1 is MNHEY and CDR2 is SVGAGI in the germline V gene. The ends were cut back, 2 bases at V and 5 bases at J, with 9 bases in the middle. The CDR3 sequence is 13 residues long. CDR3 in amino acids: CASSYPGGETQYF. In DNA, the CDR3 is TGTGCCAGCAGTTACCCCGGGGGTGAGACCCAGTACTTC.

This clonotype was observed many times. The chain carries TRBV7-2 and TRBJ2-7; D might be TRBD2 (6 bases). Per the germline V gene, CDR1 is SGHTA and CDR2 is FQGNSA. This CDR3 has 17 amino acids. Trimming left V 5 bases short and J 3 bases short, with 23 bases between. CDR3: CASSPSWGEVGYYEQYF. CDR3 nucleotide sequence: TGTGCCAGCAGCCCTAGCTGGGGGGAGGTGGGATACTACGAGCAGTACTTC.

The chain carries TRBV9 and TRBJ2-5, with D perhaps matching TRBD1 (5 bases). The CDR3 length is 15 residues. From germline, CDR1 is SGDLS and CDR2 YYNGEE. Trimming left V 1 base short and J 2 bases short, with 12 bases between. DNA of the CDR3: TGTGCCAGCAGCGTAATGTTTGACAGTCAAGAGACCCAGTACTTC. This sequence encodes CASSVMFDSQETQYF.

J is TRBJ2-7 and V is TRBV7-9; 10 bases align to TRBD1. CDR1 is SEHNR, CDR2 FQNEAQ, per germline (reference sequence). The CDR3 is made up of 15 amino acids. J was trimmed by 6 bases and V by 6 bases; bases with no gene match: 11. This chain's CDR3 is CASRDTGTGAREQYF. In nucleotides, the CDR3 is TGTGCCAGCAGGGATACCGGGACAGGGGCTCGCGAGCAGTACTTC.

To note about this clonotype: Since a much larger clone is just one base distant, this may be a read error. The J gene is TRBJ2-5, the V gene TRBV10-3; D not resolved. From germline, CDR1 is ENHRY and CDR2 SYGVKD. The CDR3 contains 12 residues. The CDR3 DNA follows: TGTGCCATCAGTGAACCCCTAGAGCCCCAGTACTTC. This codes for CAISEPLEPQYF.

This clonotype was detected many times. J is TRBJ2-5 and V is TRBV2; D remains ambiguous. The DNA matches TRBJ2-7 better at its end, which makes the J call doubtful. Germline CDR1 reads SNHLY; CDR2 reads FYNNEI. This CDR3 spans 12 amino acids. CDR3 in amino acids: CASKVRGYEQYF. Written as DNA, the CDR3 is TGTGCCAGCAAAGTTCGCGGATACGAGCAGTACTTC.

A note on this clonotype: At one end, the junction sequence differs from germline, possibly due to a read error. The chain carries TRBV28 and TRBJ2-7; D not resolved. CDR3 length: 12 residues. Germline-derived CDR1 and CDR2 are MDHEN and SYDVKM. The CDR3 spells CACSSYSYEQYF. The CDR3 DNA is TGTGCCTGCAGTTCGTATTCCTACGAGCAGTACTTC.

This clonotype turned up a few times. This chain's CDR3 is CASSSLSQRQGKGGYTF. DNA for the CDR3: TGTGCCAGCAGCTCACTCAGCCAAAGACAGGGCAAAGGCGGCTACACCTTC. J is TRBJ1-2 and V is TRBV11-2; 7 nucleotides match TRBD1. Germline lookup yields CDR1 SGHAT and CDR2 FQNNGV. V lost 4 bases, J lost 8 bases, and 19 bases stayed unmatched. This CDR3 spans 17 amino acids.

The chain carries TRBV7-2 and TRBJ1-2; possible D gene TRBD1, 6 bases. V was cut by 2 bases and J by 4 bases, with 14 bases left in between. In germline, CDR1 is SGHTA, CDR2 FQGNSA. The CDR3 consists of 15 residues. The CDR3 nucleotides are TGTGCCAGCAGCTTATCGGGGGCCCTGGGCTATGGCTACACCTTC. Translation: CASSLSGALGYGYTF.

J is TRBJ2-7 and V is TRBV29-1, with D maybe TRBD1 (5 bases). Deletions cut 6 bases from V and 3 bases from J, with 24 bases between. The CDR3 consists of 16 residues. Germline V lookup: CDR1 SQVTM, CDR2 ANQGSEA. Here the CDR3 DNA reads TGCAGCGTCCTATATAACCAGGACACCTCCAACTACGAGCAGTACTTC. It codes for CSVLYNQDTSNYEQYF.

With regard to this clonotype: This may be a read error, as it is one base from a much larger clone. The chain carries TRBV6-1 and TRBJ1-2; D is undetermined. V dropped 6 bases and J dropped 2 bases, with 10 bases sitting between them. This CDR3 has 13 amino acids. Germline CDR1 is MNHNS and CDR2 is SASEGT. The CDR3 spells CASRLAENYGYTF. The CDR3 nucleotides read TGTGCCAGCAGATTGGCAGAGAACTATGGCTACACCTTC.

This clonotype has more than one count but fewer than ten. The V gene is TRBV28, the J gene TRBJ2-7; D is undetermined. The V end lost 3 bases, the J end lost 2 bases, and 11 bases lay between the germline ends. Looked up from germline, CDR1 is MDHEN and CDR2 is SYDVKM. The CDR3 consists of 14 residues. DNA for the CDR3: TGTGCCAGCAGTTTCGCCAACTGGGCCTACGAGCAGTACTTC. It specifies CASSFANWAYEQYF.

The V gene is TRBV5-6, the J gene TRBJ1-1, with 11 bases lining up with TRBD1. Looked up from germline, CDR1 is SGHDT and CDR2 is YYEEEE. The CDR3 runs to 17 residues. Trimming removed 5 bases from V and 5 bases from J; junction bases left unmatched: 14. CDR3 loop: CASSRPGQGAMRTEAFF. CDR3 bases: TGTGCCAGCAGTCGACCCGGACAGGGGGCTATGCGGACTGAAGCTTTCTTT.

This clonotype has a single count. The DNA of the CDR3 is TGTGCCGCGCCGAACAGTGCCCATCAGCCCCAGCATTTT. Its protein is CAAPNSAHQPQHF. This rearrangement joins TRBV6-2 or TRBV6-3 to TRBJ1-5; D call uncertain. V lost 11 bases and J lost 5, with 16 bases in between. This CDR3 has 13 amino acids. CDR1 is MNHEY and CDR2 is SVGEGT in the germline V gene.

The J gene is TRBJ1-2, the V gene TRBV5-5, with D unclear. The CDR3 is made up of 13 amino acids. V lost 1 base and J 8 bases, leaving 12 bases between the germline ends. Germline loops: CDR1 SGHKS, CDR2 YYEKEE (reference sequence). CDR3 in DNA: TGTGCCAGCAGCTTGAGCCCGTCGAAAGGCTACACCTTC. Its translation: CASSLSPSKGYTF.

This rearrangement joins TRBV6-1 to TRBJ2-3; 10 bases are a match to TRBD2. The V segment lost 2 bases and the J segment 2 bases; nucleotides outside the gene matches: 1. Germline values: CDR1 MNHNS, CDR2 SASEGT. The CDR3 is made up of 15 amino acids. Here the CDR3 DNA reads TGTGCCAGCAGTGAACTAGCGGGAGTCACAGATACGCAGTATTTT. This gives the protein CASSELAGVTDTQYF.

This clonotype came up once. The chain employs TRBV5-1 and TRBJ1-1, with D perhaps matching TRBD1 (6 bases). Germline loops: CDR1 SGHRS, CDR2 YFSETQ. The germline V and J ends were trimmed by 7 bases and 5 bases, with 21 bases remaining between them. CDR3 length: 15 amino acids. CDR3 nucleotide sequence: TGCGCCAGCGGGGGGGCCCCCCAAACCGGGACTGAAGCTTTCTTT. This gives the protein CASGGAPQTGTEAFF.

The CDR3 region is CATSREQNNSPLHF. CDR3 DNA sequence: TGTGCCACCAGCAGAGAACAAAATAATTCACCCCTCCACTTT. The V call is TRBV15, the J call TRBJ1-6; D not certain. This CDR3 contains 14 residues. Looked up from germline, CDR1 is LNHNV and CDR2 is YYDKDF (reference sequence). V gave up 0 bases and J gave up 5 bases, with 5 bases separating them.

With regard to this clonotype: This sequence may be a read error, since a much larger clone differs from it by one base. V is TRBV12-3 or TRBV12-4 and J is TRBJ2-3; no firm D call. This CDR3 spans 11 amino acids. CDR3 sequence (DNA): TGTGCCAGCAGTACAGCAGATACGGAGTATTTT. This sequence encodes CASSTADTEYF.

This sequence joins TRBV20-1 and TRBJ2-1; D possibly uses TRBD1 or TRBD2 (5 bases each). Trimming took off 3 bases at V and 0 bases at J, with 12 bases between the two ends. Germline assignment: CDR1 DFQATT and CDR2 SNEGSKA (reference sequence). The CDR3 extends over 15 amino acids. This CDR3 reads CSARDGASSYNEQFF. The CDR3 nucleotides read TGCAGTGCTAGGGACGGGGCAAGCTCCTACAATGAGCAGTTCTTC.

There are many counts of this clonotype. Here the CDR3 DNA reads TGTGCCAGCAGTCCCCTGGGACTAGCGGGGGGAAGGACCCAGTACTTC. Protein: CASSPLGLAGGRTQYF. V usage is TRBV28 and J usage is TRBJ2-5; 15 bases fit TRBD2. Looked up from germline, CDR1 is MDHEN and CDR2 is SYDVKM. The CDR3 spans 16 residues. V was pared by 5 bases and J by 7 bases, with 8 bases of the junction left unmatched.

V is TRBV29-1 and J is TRBJ1-1, with a possible D match to TRBD1 (6 bases). This CDR3 has 12 residues. Germline CDR1 is SQVTM and CDR2 is ANQGSEA. Trimming cost V 7 bases and J 4 bases, with 13 bases left between them. Here the CDR3 reads CSASFRGTEAFF. CDR3 nucleotide sequence: TGCAGCGCCAGTTTCAGGGGCACTGAAGCTTTCTTT.

This clonotype was detected once. A much larger clone differs by one base, so this may be a read error. This chain uses TRBV10-3 with TRBJ2-7, with TRBD2 matching over 7 bases. The assigned J gene may be wrong: the sequence end matches TRBJ2-5 better. The germline V gene encodes CDR1 ENHRY and CDR2 SYGVKD. This CDR3 is built from 15 residues. DNA for the CDR3: TGTGCCATCAGTGAGGCTGGCGGGAGTCAGGAGACCCAGTACTTC. As protein: CAISEAGGSQETQYF.

This clonotype was picked up a small number of times. This chain uses TRBV6-2 or TRBV6-3 with TRBJ1-5; D gene uncertain. Germline V gene data show CDR1 as MNHEY and CDR2 as SVGEGT. The CDR3 is 14 residues long. Trimming pared 3 bases from V and 2 bases from J, leaving 8 bases between. This chain's CDR3 is CASSYGVGNQPQHF. The CDR3 region has the DNA TGTGCCAGCAGTTATGGAGTAGGCAATCAGCCCCAGCATTTT.

J is TRBJ2-3 and V is TRBV6-5; D is unresolved. Germline V lookup: CDR1 MNHEY, CDR2 SVGAGI. V was clipped by 6 bases and J by 3 bases, with 16 bases between them. This CDR3 has 15 amino acids. CDR3: CASSPLDDPTDTQYF. The DNA for the CDR3 is TGTGCCAGCAGCCCGCTAGACGACCCGACAGATACGCAGTATTTT.

The chain has TRBV9 and TRBJ1-2; no clear D. CDR1 SGDLS and CDR2 YYNGEE come from the germline V gene. With 0 bases removed from V and 7 bases from J, the gap between germline ends came to 13 bases. CDR3 length: 14 residues. This CDR3 reads CASSVEPRTIGYTF. CDR3 DNA: TGTGCCAGCAGCGTAGAGCCACGGACGATTGGCTACACCTTC.

This clonotype turned up a few times. The chain carries TRBV10-3 and TRBJ2-5; TRBD1 agrees at 10 bases. After removal of 10 bases from V and 5 bases from J, the junction contained 10 bases not matched to a gene. The germline gives CDR1 ENHRY, CDR2 SYGVKD. The CDR3 has 14 amino acids. Here the CDR3 DNA reads TGTGCCACCCGGGACAGGGGAGTTCGGGAGACCCAGTACTTC. Translating it yields CATRDRGVRETQYF.

This clonotype was counted once. The V gene is TRBV28, the J gene TRBJ1-2; D ambiguous. V shed 3 bases and J shed 10 bases, with 3 bases lying between them. The CDR3 has 9 residues. Looked up from germline, CDR1 is MDHEN and CDR2 is SYDVKM. CDR3 protein: CASSFPYTF. The CDR3 nucleotides read TGTGCCAGCAGTTTCCCCTACACCTTC.

The J gene is TRBJ2-7, the V gene TRBV20-1; 15 nucleotides align to TRBD2. The CDR3 totals 17 residues. Trimming removed 5 bases from V and 2 bases from J; junction bases left unmatched: 10. The germline V gene has CDR1 DFQATT and CDR2 SNEGSKA (reference sequence). The CDR3 DNA follows: TGCAGTGCTCCCTCGGGACTAGCGGGAGGTCTAGCCTACGAGCAGTACTTC. Translated, it gives CSAPSGLAGGLAYEQYF.